This entry lists 24 T cell receptor beta chains sequenced from one sample in a study of shared clonotypes between healthy human individuals. Using immunoSEQ multiplex PCR, the repertoire was profiled, and TCRdb retains in-frame clones only, with some absent. In the table there are more than 1 million clones, around 78% of which are singletons. The specimen was memory CD4+ T cells from PBMCs. Subset of the sample: CD45RA-negative fraction. Every receptor here comes from a man younger than 35 in good health. Some clones in this sample may be carry-over from other donors' samples.

The chain uses TRBV5-1 and TRBJ2-7; no reliable D call. The CDR3 consists of 13 residues. V was shortened by 3 bases and J by 6 bases, with 13 bases between the two germline ends. Germline CDR1 is SGHRS and CDR2 is YFSETQ. The CDR3 DNA is TGCGCCAGCAGCTCGGCTGATCAACTCGAGCAGTACTTC. Translation: CASSSADQLEQYF.

The genes are TRBV30 and TRBJ2-2, with D perhaps TRBD1 (6 bases). From germline, CDR1 is GTSNPN and CDR2 SVGIG (reference sequence). Trimming shortened V by 3 bases and J by 7 bases, and 12 bases separated the two germline ends. This CDR3 has 13 amino acids. The CDR3 protein is CAWRIQGIGELFF. DNA of the CDR3: TGTGCCTGGAGAATACAGGGAATCGGGGAGCTGTTTTTT.

J is TRBJ1-5 and V is TRBV2; 9 bases fit TRBD1. The CDR3 has 15 residues. Germline trimming cut 6 bases from V and 6 bases from J; bases unmatched to any gene: 9. CDR1 SNHLY and CDR2 FYNNEI come from the germline V gene. CDR3 loop: CASSEGTGWTQPQHF. DNA of the CDR3: TGTGCCAGCAGCGAGGGGACAGGGTGGACTCAGCCCCAGCATTTT.

The genes are TRBV11-3 and TRBJ2-1, with D possibly matching TRBD2 (6 bases). CDR3 length: 15 amino acids. The ends were cut back, 1 base at V and 0 bases at J, with 7 bases in the middle. Germline lookup yields CDR1 SGHNT and CDR2 YENEEA. This chain's CDR3 is CASSLVGSSYNEQFF. In DNA, the CDR3 is TGTGCCAGCAGCTTAGTCGGGAGCTCCTACAATGAGCAGTTCTTC. Together with reference TRBV11-3 and TRBJ2-1, the CDR3 gives the full variable domain: EAGVVQSPRYKIIEKKQPVAFWCNPISGHNTLYWYLQNLGQGPELLIRYENEEAVDDSQLPKDRFSAERLKGVDSTLKIQPAELGDSAVYLCASSLVGSSYNEQFFGPGTRLTVL.

The V gene is TRBV5-3, the J gene TRBJ2-5, with a tentative D call TRBD2 (5 bases). TRBV5-3 is given ORF status, its function remaining uncertain. V lost 3 bases, J lost 5 bases, and 14 bases lay in between. The CDR3 spans 14 residues. CDR3: CARSSKNRGETQYF. CDR3 DNA sequence: TGTGCCAGAAGCTCGAAGAATCGCGGGGAGACCCAGTACTTC.

The V gene is TRBV6-5, the J gene TRBJ2-1; D is possibly TRBD2 (5 bases). The CDR3 covers 14 residues. Germline V lookup: CDR1 MNHEY, CDR2 SVGAGI. V was trimmed by 10 bases and J by 5 bases, leaving 18 bases between them. CDR3 nucleotides: TGTGCCACCGGGAAGCGGAGATGGGACAATGAGCAGTTCTTC. Translated, it gives CATGKRRWDNEQFF.

This clone was observed a handful of times. This chain connects TRBV6-5 to TRBJ2-1; perhaps TRBD2 as D (6 bases). With 2 bases removed from V and 1 base from J, the gap between germline ends came to 9 bases. Looked up from germline, CDR1 is MNHEY and CDR2 is SVGAGI. The CDR3 contains 15 residues. The CDR3 loop is CASSYGGISYNEQFF. CDR3 in DNA: TGTGCCAGCAGTTACGGCGGGATTTCCTACAATGAGCAGTTCTTC.

The rearrangement links TRBV20-1 to TRBJ1-2; D ambiguous. CDR3 length equals 11 residues. Trimming left V 2 bases short and J 4 bases short, with 5 bases between. Germline lookup yields CDR1 DFQATT and CDR2 SNEGSKA (reference sequence). The DNA for the CDR3 is TGCAGTGCTAGACCCAGCTATGGCTACACCTTC. Translating gives CSARPSYGYTF.

The rearrangement links TRBV10-3 to TRBJ2-1; 10 bases are a match to TRBD2. With 5 bases clipped from V and 4 bases from J, the junction kept 2 bases outside the gene matches. CDR1 and CDR2 from the germline V gene are ENHRY and SYGVKD. The CDR3 loop spans 14 amino acids. CDR3 loop: CAISQREGYNEQFF. The CDR3 DNA reads TGTGCCATCAGTCAGCGGGAGGGTTACAATGAGCAGTTCTTC.

The rearrangement links TRBV4-2 to TRBJ2-7; D call uncertain. This CDR3 is 14 amino acids long. Trimming cost V 1 base and J 5 bases, with 12 bases left between them. Germline values: CDR1 LGHNA, CDR2 YNFKEQ. The CDR3 protein is CASSQVGDWDEQYF. In nucleotides, the CDR3 is TGTGCCAGCAGCCAAGTTGGGGATTGGGACGAGCAGTACTTC.

The chain employs TRBV28 and TRBJ2-3; weak D call: TRBD1 (5 bases). The V and J ends lost 7 bases and 2 bases respectively, with 16 bases between them. Germline CDR1 and CDR2: MDHEN and SYDVKM. The CDR3 spans 15 residues. This chain's CDR3 is CASIGSRAVTDTQYF. The CDR3 DNA follows: TGTGCCAGCATCGGGTCCAGGGCGGTCACAGATACGCAGTATTTT.

V gene TRBV15 combines with J gene TRBJ2-5, with D possibly being TRBD1 or TRBD2 (5 bases each). The end of the DNA fits TRBJ2-7 better, so the J call may be wrong. This CDR3 comprises 15 residues. From germline, CDR1 is LNHNV and CDR2 YYDKDF (reference sequence). The CDR3 loop reads CATSRDSRGPYEQYF. In nucleotides, the CDR3 is TGTGCCACCAGCAGAGATAGCCGGGGCCCCTACGAGCAGTACTTC.

The chain joins TRBV21-1 to TRBJ1-5. TRBV21-1 is an annotated pseudogene. The CDR3 loop spans 13 amino acids. CDR3 nucleotide sequence: TGTGCCAGCAGCAAAGAGGGTTATCAGCCCCAGCATTTT. Protein product: CASSKEGYQPQHF.

The chain carries TRBV25-1 and TRBJ2-1; TRBD2 agrees at 11 bases. Germline lookup yields CDR1 MGHDK and CDR2 SYGVNS. The CDR3 runs 16 residues. Trimming took 5 bases from V and 7 from J; bases not matched to a gene: 10. The chain's CDR3 is CASSSRLAGPGNEQFF. CDR3 nucleotides: TGTGCCAGCAGTAGCCGACTAGCGGGACCGGGTAATGAGCAGTTCTTC.

The chain has TRBV6-1 and TRBJ2-2; D is perhaps TRBD2 (6 bases). CDR1 and CDR2 from the germline V gene are MNHNS and SASEGT. The CDR3 has 16 residues. V gave up 3 bases and J gave up 3 bases, with 14 bases separating them. CDR3 sequence: CASSDVGRDYTGELFF. In DNA form, the CDR3 reads TGTGCCAGCAGTGATGTCGGCAGGGACTACACCGGGGAGCTGTTTTTT.

This sequence joins TRBV5-5 and TRBJ2-3; tentative D call: TRBD2 (6 bases). This CDR3 comprises 15 residues. V lost 0 bases and J lost 3, with 11 bases in between. Per germline, CDR1 SGHKS and CDR2 YYEKEE (reference sequence). The CDR3 is CASSLGGGVTDTQYF. For the CDR3, the DNA is TGTGCCAGCAGCTTGGGTGGCGGGGTGACAGATACGCAGTATTTT.

The V call is TRBV7-3, the J call TRBJ1-2; no firm D call. The CDR3 covers 15 residues. Germline V gene data show CDR1 as SGHTA and CDR2 as FQGTGA. V dropped 3 bases and J dropped 2 bases, with 13 bases sitting between them. CDR3 sequence (DNA): TGTGCCAGCAGCTTCGCGGAACTCCAAAACTATGGCTACACCTTC. Translating gives CASSFAELQNYGYTF.

This clone was seen a single time. The rearrangement links TRBV5-6 to TRBJ2-3, with 7 nucleotides matching TRBD1. V shed 0 bases and J 13 bases; nucleotides not matched to a gene: 5. Germline V CDR1 and CDR2: SGHDT, YYEEEE. CDR3 length equals 12 residues. In nucleotides, the CDR3 is TGTGCCAGCAGCTTGGACTCGACAGGGAAGTATTTT. Its protein is CASSLDSTGKYF.

The chain uses TRBV2 and TRBJ1-1; D is uncertain. Trimming removed 11 bases from V and 1 base from J, with 14 bases in between. There are 13 residues in the CDR3. Per the germline V gene, CDR1 is SNHLY and CDR2 is FYNNEI. In DNA form, the CDR3 reads TGTGCCCACAAAATAACAGAGAACACTGAAGCTTTCTTT. It yields the protein CAHKITENTEAFF. The entire variable domain, with the rest obtained from reference TRBV2 and TRBJ1-1, is as follows: EPEVTQTPSHQVTQMGQEVILRCVPISNHLYFYWYRQILGQKVEFLVSFYNNEISEKSEIFDDQFSVERPDGSNFTLKIRSTKLEDSAMYFCAHKITENTEAFFGQGTRLTVV.

As regards this clone: A much bigger clone sits one base away, suggesting this may be a read error. The identical CDR3 is also encoded by other nucleotide sequences in the sample. DNA for the CDR3: TGCGCCAGCAGCTTGGAAGGGACAGATACGCAGTATTTT. Its protein product is CASSLEGTDTQYF. The rearrangement joins TRBV5-1 to TRBJ2-3; no clear D gene. This CDR3 spans 13 amino acids. Germline CDR1 reads SGHRS; CDR2 reads YFSETQ. V was pared by 0 bases and J by 3 bases, with 5 bases between.

This clone has only one observation. The CDR3 here is CASSWGTSAFTGELFF. The CDR3 bases are TGTGCCAGCAGTTGGGGGACTAGCGCTTTCACCGGGGAGCTGTTTTTT. This rearrangement joins TRBV28 to TRBJ2-2; the match to TRBD2 covers 10 bases. CDR3 length: 16 residues. Germline trimming cut 4 bases from V and 4 bases from J; bases unmatched to any gene: 6. Germline V gene data show CDR1 as MDHEN and CDR2 as SYDVKM.

CDR3: CASGQGRIGNQPQHF. The DNA of the CDR3 is TGTGCCTCGGGACAGGGGAGGATCGGCAATCAGCCCCAGCATTTT. This chain joins TRBV30 and TRBJ1-5; 10 nucleotides align to TRBD1. CDR3 length equals 15 residues. Germline lookup yields CDR1 GTSNPN and CDR2 SVGIG (reference sequence). Unmatched junction bases numbered 8, after V lost 7 bases and J lost 2 bases.

V gene TRBV28 combines with J gene TRBJ1-1; D is uncertain. The CDR3 is 11 amino acids. V lost 10 bases to trimming and J lost 8 bases, with 14 bases between them. Per germline, CDR1 MDHEN and CDR2 SYDVKM. CDR3 sequence: CATRRHLEAFF. CDR3 nucleotides: TGTGCCACTAGAAGACACCTGGAAGCTTTCTTT.

The chain is built from TRBV28 and TRBJ1-2; D gene unclear. CDR3 length equals 14 residues. Trimming shortened V by 3 bases and J by 4 bases, and 12 bases separated the two germline ends. Germline CDR1 reads MDHEN; CDR2 reads SYDVKM. As DNA, the CDR3 is TGTGCCAGCAGTTTGGTAAAGGGATCCTATGGCTACACCTTC. Residues: CASSLVKGSYGYTF.